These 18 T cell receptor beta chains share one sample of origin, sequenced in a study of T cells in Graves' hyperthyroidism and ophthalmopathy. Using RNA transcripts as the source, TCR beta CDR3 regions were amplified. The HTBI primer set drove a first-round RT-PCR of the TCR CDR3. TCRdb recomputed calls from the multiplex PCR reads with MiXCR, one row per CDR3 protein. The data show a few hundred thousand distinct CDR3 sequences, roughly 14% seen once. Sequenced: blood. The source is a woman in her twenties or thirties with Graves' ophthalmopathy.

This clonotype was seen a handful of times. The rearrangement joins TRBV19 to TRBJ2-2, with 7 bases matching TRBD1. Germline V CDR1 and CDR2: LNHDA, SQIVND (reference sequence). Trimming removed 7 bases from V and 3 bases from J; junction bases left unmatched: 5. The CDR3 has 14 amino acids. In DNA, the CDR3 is TGTGCCAGTAAACGGCAGGGGGACACCGGGGAGCTGTTTTTT. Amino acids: CASKRQGDTGELFF.

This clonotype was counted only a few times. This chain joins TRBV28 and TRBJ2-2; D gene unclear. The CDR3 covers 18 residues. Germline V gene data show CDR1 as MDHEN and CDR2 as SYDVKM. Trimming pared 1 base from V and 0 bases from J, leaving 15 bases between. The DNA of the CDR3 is TGTGCCAGCAGTTTATTTTCATTGAGGCGTTCGAACACCGGGGAGCTGTTTTTT. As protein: CASSLFSLRRSNTGELFF.

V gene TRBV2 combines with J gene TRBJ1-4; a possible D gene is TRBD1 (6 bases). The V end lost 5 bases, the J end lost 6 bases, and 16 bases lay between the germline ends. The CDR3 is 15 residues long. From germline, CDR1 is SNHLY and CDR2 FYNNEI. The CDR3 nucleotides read TGTGCCAGCAGTCAACGACAGGCCCGAGATGAAAAACTGTTTTTT. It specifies CASSQRQARDEKLFF. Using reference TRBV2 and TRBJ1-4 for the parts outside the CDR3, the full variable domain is EPEVTQTPSHQVTQMGQEVILRCVPISNHLYFYWYRQILGQKVEFLVSFYNNEISEKSEIFDDQFSVERPDGSNFTLKIRSTKLEDSAMYFCASSQRQARDEKLFFGSGTQLSVL.

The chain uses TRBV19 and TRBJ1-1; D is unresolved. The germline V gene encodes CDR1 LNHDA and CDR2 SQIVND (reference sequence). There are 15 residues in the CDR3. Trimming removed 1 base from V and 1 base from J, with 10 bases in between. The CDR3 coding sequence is TGTGCCAGTAGTATAGTACCAGCTTCGAACACTGAAGCTTTCTTT. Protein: CASSIVPASNTEAFF.

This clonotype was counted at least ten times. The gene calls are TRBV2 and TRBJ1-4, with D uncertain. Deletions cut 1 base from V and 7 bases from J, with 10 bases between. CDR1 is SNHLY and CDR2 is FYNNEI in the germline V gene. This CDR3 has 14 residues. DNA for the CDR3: TGTGCCAGCAGTGAAGGGCAGCCTGGTGAAAAACTGTTTTTT. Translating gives CASSEGQPGEKLFF.

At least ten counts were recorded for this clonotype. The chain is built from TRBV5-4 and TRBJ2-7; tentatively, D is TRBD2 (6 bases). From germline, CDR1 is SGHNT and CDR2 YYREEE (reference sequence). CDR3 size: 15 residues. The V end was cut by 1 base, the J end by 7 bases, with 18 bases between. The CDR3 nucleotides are TGTGCCAGCAGCTTGCGTAGCGGCCCCGGTTCTGAGCAGTACTTC. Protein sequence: CASSLRSGPGSEQYF.

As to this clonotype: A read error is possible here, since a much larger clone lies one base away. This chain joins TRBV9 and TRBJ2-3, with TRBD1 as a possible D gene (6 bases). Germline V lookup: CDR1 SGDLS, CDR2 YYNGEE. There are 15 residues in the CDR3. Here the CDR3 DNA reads TGTGCCAGGAGCGTAGAGGCAGGGGGCACAGATACGCAGTATTTT. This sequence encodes CARSVEAGGTDTQYF.

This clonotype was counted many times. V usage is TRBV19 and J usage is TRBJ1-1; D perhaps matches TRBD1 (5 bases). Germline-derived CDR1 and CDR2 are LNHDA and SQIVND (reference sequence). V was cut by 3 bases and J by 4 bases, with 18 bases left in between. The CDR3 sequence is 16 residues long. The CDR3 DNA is TGTGCCAGTAGTATCCCCCAGGGAGGGTACGGCACTGAAGCTTTCTTT. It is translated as CASSIPQGGYGTEAFF.

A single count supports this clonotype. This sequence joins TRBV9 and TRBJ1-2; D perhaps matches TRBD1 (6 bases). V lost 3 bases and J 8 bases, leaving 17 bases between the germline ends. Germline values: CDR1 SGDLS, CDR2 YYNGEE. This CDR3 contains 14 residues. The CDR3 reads CASSARDTAWGYTF. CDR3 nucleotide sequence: TGTGCCAGCAGCGCAAGGGACACTGCCTGGGGCTACACCTTC.

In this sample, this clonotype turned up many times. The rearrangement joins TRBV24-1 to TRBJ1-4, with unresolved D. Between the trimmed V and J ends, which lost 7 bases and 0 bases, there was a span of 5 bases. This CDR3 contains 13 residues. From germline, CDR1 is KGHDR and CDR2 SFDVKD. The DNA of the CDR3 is TGTGCCACCAGCAGTGCAACTAATGAAAAACTGTTTTTT. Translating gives CATSSATNEKLFF.

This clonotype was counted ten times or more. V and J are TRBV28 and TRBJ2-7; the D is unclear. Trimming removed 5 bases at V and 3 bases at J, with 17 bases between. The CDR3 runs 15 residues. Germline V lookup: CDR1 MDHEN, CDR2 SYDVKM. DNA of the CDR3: TGTGCCAGCAGTCCCATAGACATAACCAACTACGAGCAGTACTTC. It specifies CASSPIDITNYEQYF. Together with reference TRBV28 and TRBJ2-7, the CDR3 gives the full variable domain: DVKVTQSSRYLVKRTGEKVFLECVQDMDHENMFWYRQDPGLGLRLIYFSYDVKMKEKGDIPEGYSVSREKKERFSLILESASTNQTSMYLCASSPIDITNYEQYFGPGTRLTVT.

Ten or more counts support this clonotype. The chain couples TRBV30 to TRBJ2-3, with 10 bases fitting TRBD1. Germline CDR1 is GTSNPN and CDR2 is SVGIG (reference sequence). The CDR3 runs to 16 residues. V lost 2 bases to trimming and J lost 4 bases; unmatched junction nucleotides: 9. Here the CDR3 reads CAWSFATGGLADTQYF. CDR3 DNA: TGTGCCTGGAGTTTTGCGACAGGGGGCCTAGCAGATACGCAGTATTTT.

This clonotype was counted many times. CDR3 in DNA: TGTGCCACCAGTAGGGACAGGGTAGAGACCCAGTACTTC. Translated: CATSRDRVETQYF. The chain employs TRBV24-1 and TRBJ2-5; 9 nucleotides agree with TRBD1. The CDR3 covers 13 residues. Germline assignment: CDR1 KGHDR and CDR2 SFDVKD. The ends lost 6 bases at V and 4 bases at J; junction bases unmatched: 2.

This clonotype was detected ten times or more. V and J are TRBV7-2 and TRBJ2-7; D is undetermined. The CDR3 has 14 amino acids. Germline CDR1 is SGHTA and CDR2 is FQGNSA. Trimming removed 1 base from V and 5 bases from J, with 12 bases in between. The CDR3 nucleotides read TGTGCCAGCAGCTTAGACACCACCAAGGACGAGCAGTACTTC. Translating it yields CASSLDTTKDEQYF.

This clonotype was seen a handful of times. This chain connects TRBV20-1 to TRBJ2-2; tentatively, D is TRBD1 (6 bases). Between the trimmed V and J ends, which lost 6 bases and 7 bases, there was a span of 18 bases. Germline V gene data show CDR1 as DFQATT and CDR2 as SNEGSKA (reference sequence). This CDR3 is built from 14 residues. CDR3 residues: CSAPLDRLGGELFF. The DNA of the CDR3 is TGCAGTGCCCCCTTGGACAGACTGGGCGGGGAGCTGTTTTTT.

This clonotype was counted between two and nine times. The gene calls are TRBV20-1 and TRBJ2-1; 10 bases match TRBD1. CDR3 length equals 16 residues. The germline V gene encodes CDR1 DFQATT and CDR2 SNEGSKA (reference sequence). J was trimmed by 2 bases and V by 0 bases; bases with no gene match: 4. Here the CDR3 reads CSARDLGTGAYNEQFF. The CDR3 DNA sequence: TGCAGTGCTAGAGATCTAGGGACAGGGGCCTACAATGAGCAGTTCTTC.

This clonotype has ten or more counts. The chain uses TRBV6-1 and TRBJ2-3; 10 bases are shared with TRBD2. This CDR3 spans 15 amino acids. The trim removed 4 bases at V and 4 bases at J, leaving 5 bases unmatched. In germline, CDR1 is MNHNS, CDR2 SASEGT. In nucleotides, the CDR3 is TGTGCCAGCAGTGCTCTCAGCGGGGGGGCAGATACGCAGTATTTT. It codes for CASSALSGGADTQYF.

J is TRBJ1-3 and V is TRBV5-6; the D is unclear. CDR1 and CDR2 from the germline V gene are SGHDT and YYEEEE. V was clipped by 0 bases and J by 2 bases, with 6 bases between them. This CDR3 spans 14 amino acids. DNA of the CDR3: TGTGCCAGCAGCTTGGCGGCGCCTGGAAACACCATATATTTT. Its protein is CASSLAAPGNTIYF.